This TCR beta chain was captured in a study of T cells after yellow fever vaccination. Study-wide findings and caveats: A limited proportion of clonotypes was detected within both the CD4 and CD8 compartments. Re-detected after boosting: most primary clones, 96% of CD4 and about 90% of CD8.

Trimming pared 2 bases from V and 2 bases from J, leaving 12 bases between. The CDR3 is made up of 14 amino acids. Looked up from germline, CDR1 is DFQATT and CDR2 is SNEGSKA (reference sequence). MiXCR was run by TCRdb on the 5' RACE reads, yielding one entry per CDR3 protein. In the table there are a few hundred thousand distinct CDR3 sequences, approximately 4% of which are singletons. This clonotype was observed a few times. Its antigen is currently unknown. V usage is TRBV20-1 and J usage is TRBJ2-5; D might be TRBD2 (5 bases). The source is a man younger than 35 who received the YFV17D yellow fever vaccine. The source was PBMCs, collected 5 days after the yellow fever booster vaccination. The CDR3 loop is CSARPGTFQETQYF. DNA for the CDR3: TGCAGTGCTAGACCGGGAACCTTTCAAGAGACCCAGTACTTC.